These T cell receptor beta chains were read from a single sample in a study of blood T cell repertoires in COVID-19. Libraries were prepared by immunoSEQ multiplex PCR; TCRdb keeps only in-frame clonotypes and omits some of them. The sample shows 200,000 to 250,000 clones, 82% of them seen only once. Sequencing input: peripheral blood. These receptor sequences come from a woman of 80 years or more with acute or convalescent COVID-19. Both conserved end residues are part of each CDR3. Fields, in order: clone size, V gene, D gene, J gene, CDR3 DNA, CDR3 protein. A D gene is named only where the DNA matches it firmly. A row's size may be missing; if present it is once, few, many or a size class.

>once|TRBV5-4|TRBD1|TRBJ1-1
TGTGCCAGCAGCTTAAAGGGGGCAGTTAGTACTGAAGCTTTCTTT
CASSLKGAVSTEAFF
>once|TRBV6-5|NA|TRBJ2-2
TGTGCCAGCAGTTGGGATCGGGGCGGGGAGCTGTTTTTT
CASSWDRGGELFF
>once|TRBV11-2|NA|TRBJ2-3
TGTGCCAGCAGCTTAGATCCGATAGTGAAGTATTTT
CASSLDPIVKYF
>NA|TRBV6-5|TRBD1|TRBJ1-4
TGTGCCAGCAGTTACTCGGGACAGCCCCCTAATGAAAAACTGTTTTTT
CASSYSGQPPNEKLFF
>NA|TRBV7-3|TRBD2|TRBJ2-1
TGTGCCAGCAGCTTAGGATTTGGCGGGGGGCGAATCAATGAGCAGTTCTTC
CASSLGFGGGRINEQFF
>NA|TRBV28|NA|TRBJ1-5
TGTGCCAGCAGTACTCCCACAGGCACAAAGAAAGCCAATCAGCCCCAGCATTTT
CASSTPTGTKKANQPQHF
>NA|TRBV25-1|NA|TRBJ2-7
TGTGCCAGCAGTCGGAGGGTAACTCCCTACGAGCAGTACTTC
CASSRRVTPYEQYF
>NA|TRBV6-5|NA|TRBJ1-1
TGTGCCAGCAGCGTCGCAGGGTTGAACACTGAAGCTTTCTTT
CASSVAGLNTEAFF
>once|TRBV28|NA|TRBJ1-1
TGTGCCTCCCAAACGGGGGACACTGAAGCTTTCTTT
CASQTGDTEAFF
>once|TRBV27|TRBD2|TRBJ2-6
TGTGCCAGCAGTCGGAGCGGGGGGGCTTCTGGGGCCAACGTCCTGACTTTC
CASSRSGGASGANVLTF
>NA|TRBV3-1/TRBV3-2|NA|TRBJ2-2
TGTGCCAGCAGCGGGGGGACTTACACCGGGGAGCTGTTTTTT
CASSGGTYTGELFF
>NA|TRBV9|TRBD1|TRBJ1-1
TGTGCCAGCAGCGCAGCCGGGGACAGTACTGAAGCTTTCTTT
CASSAAGDSTEAFF
>NA|TRBV3-1/TRBV3-2|NA|TRBJ1-1
TGTGCCAGCAGCCCAACAGTAAGGAACACTGAAGCTTTCTTT
CASSPTVRNTEAFF
>NA|TRBV28|NA|TRBJ1-6
TGTGCCAGCCTGAGAGTGAATTCACCCCTCCACTTT
CASLRVNSPLHF
>NA|TRBV27|NA|TRBJ1-6
TGTGCCAGCAGTCCGGACTCTCTCTCCTATAATTCACCCCTCCACTTT
CASSPDSLSYNSPLHF
>NA|TRBV5-1|TRBD2|TRBJ2-3
TGCGCCAGCAGCTTCCTTCGAGCGGGGATTAGCACAGATACGCAGTATTTT
CASSFLRAGISTDTQYF
>NA|TRBV2|TRBD2|TRBJ2-7
TGTGCCAGCAGAGGGACTATCTACGAGCAGTACTTC
CASRGTIYEQYF
>NA|TRBV6-1|TRBD1|TRBJ1-5
TGTGCCAGCAGTGCGAGGACAGGGGGGTCTATTAGCAATCAGCCCCAGCATTTT
CASSARTGGSISNQPQHF
>NA|TRBV7-9|NA|TRBJ2-3
TGTGCCAGCAACTTACAGGGTTTAGCAGATACGCAGTATTTT
CASNLQGLADTQYF
>few|TRBV19|NA|TRBJ1-1
TGTGCCAGTAGTGCCTTCGGGAACACTGAAGCTTTCTTT
CASSAFGNTEAFF
>NA|TRBV2|NA|TRBJ2-1
TGTGCCAGCAGAGTCCGGGACTACAATGAGCAGTTCTTC
CASRVRDYNEQFF
>NA|TRBV3-1/TRBV3-2|NA|TRBJ1-5
TGTGCCAGCAGCCAATCGTCCTCGCCCCAGCATTTT
CASSQSSSPQHF
>NA|TRBV19|NA|TRBJ1-5
TGTGCCAGTAGTAGGCGGGCAGGGACTTATAGCAATCAGCCCCAGCATTTT
CASSRRAGTYSNQPQHF
>once|TRBV6-1|NA|TRBJ2-5
TGTGCCAGCAGTGAAGTGGGCCGCCAAGAGACCCAGTACTTC
CASSEVGRQETQYF
>NA|TRBV6-6|NA|TRBJ1-2
TGTGCCAGCAGAGGGGGAGGGGAGCACTATGGCTACACCTTC
CASRGGGEHYGYTF
>NA|TRBV12-3/TRBV12-4|NA|TRBJ2-1
TGTGCCAGCAGTTTCAGGGGCTACAATGAGCAGTTCTTC
CASSFRGYNEQFF
>NA|TRBV10-3|TRBD2|TRBJ2-7
TGTGCCATCAGGAGCGGGGGGGAGCTCTACGAGCAGTACTTC
CAIRSGGELYEQYF
>NA|TRBV12-3/TRBV12-4|NA|TRBJ2-3
TGTGCCAGCAGTCCCTGGACAGCAGATACGCAGTATTTT
CASSPWTADTQYF
>NA|TRBV19|NA|TRBJ1-2
TGTGCCAGTAGTTCACAGGGAGAGTATGGCTACACCTTC
CASSSQGEYGYTF
>NA|TRBV11-2|NA|TRBJ1-2
TGTGCCAGCAGCCTGACAGCCAGTGGCTACACCTTC
CASSLTASGYTF
>NA|TRBV25-1|NA|TRBJ1-2
TGTGCCAGCAGTGTTGACGGGCCCCCCGGGAATGGCTACACCTTC
CASSVDGPPGNGYTF
>NA|TRBV5-5|NA|TRBJ1-1
TGTGCCAGCAGCAAACAGGGAAGCGGCACTGAAGCTTTCTTT
CASSKQGSGTEAFF
>NA|TRBV18|TRBD1|TRBJ2-5
TGTGCCAGCTCACAGGGGGCCGGGGAGACCCAGTACTTC
CASSQGAGETQYF
>NA|TRBV7-9|TRBD2|TRBJ2-3
TGTGCCAGCAGCTTAGGGGCCAGCGGGGGGGCAGATACGCAGTATTTT
CASSLGASGGADTQYF
>NA|TRBV10-3|NA|TRBJ1-6
TGTGCCATCAGTTACGGGGGGGCGCGGGTGGAATCGAATTCACCCCTCCACTTT
CAISYGGARVESNSPLHF
>NA|TRBV9|TRBD1|TRBJ2-2
TGTGCCAGCAGCGGCCGAGGGGGCTCGAACACCGGGGAGCTGTTTTTT
CASSGRGGSNTGELFF
>NA|TRBV2|NA|TRBJ2-1
TGTGCCAGCAGTGATGTGGCCTCCAATGAGCAGTTCTTC
CASSDVASNEQFF
>NA|TRBV7-2|TRBD2|TRBJ2-1
TGTGCCAGCAGCTTACGGGCCGGGACTAGCGGACACAATGAGCAGTTCTTC
CASSLRAGTSGHNEQFF
>NA|TRBV5-1|TRBD1|TRBJ1-2
TGCGCCAGCAGCTCCATCTTAGGCGGACAGGGGGAGAGCTATGGCTACACCTTC
CASSSILGGQGESYGYTF
>NA|TRBV19|NA|TRBJ2-3
TGTGCCAGTAGCCTAGGCGGGGTGAGCACAGATACGCAGTATTTT
CASSLGGVSTDTQYF
>NA|TRBV5-1|TRBD1|TRBJ2-5
TGCGCCAGCACCCTAGGACAGGGGGAGACCCAGTACTTC
CASTLGQGETQYF
>NA|TRBV28|NA|TRBJ2-4
TGTGCCAGCAGTTCATCAGGGGGGTGGGCCAAAAACATTCAGTACTTC
CASSSSGGWAKNIQYF
>NA|TRBV6-5|NA|TRBJ1-1
TGTGCCAGCAGTTACTCGCCAGGGGACACTGAAGCTTTCTTT
CASSYSPGDTEAFF
>NA|TRBV4-2|NA|TRBJ1-5
TGTGCCAGCAGCCAATTAACCGGGTCCCTGGGCAATCAGCCCCAGCATTTT
CASSQLTGSLGNQPQHF
>NA|TRBV7-2|NA|TRBJ2-5
TGTGCCAGCAGCTTAGCGAGGGAAGAGACCCAGTACTTC
CASSLAREETQYF
>NA|TRBV6-2/TRBV6-3|NA|TRBJ1-5
TGTGCCAGCAGTTTAGAATCCAATCAGCCCCAGCATTTT
CASSLESNQPQHF
>NA|TRBV5-8|NA|TRBJ1-2
TGTGCCAGCAGCTTGGCGGGACACCATGGCTACACCTTC
CASSLAGHHGYTF
>NA|TRBV6-1|NA|TRBJ2-3
TGTGCCAGCAGCGGGGTGGTAGCAGATACGCAGTATTTT
CASSGVVADTQYF
>NA|TRBV5-4|TRBD1|TRBJ1-2
TGTGCCAGCAGCCTGGACAGGGGAATCTATGGCTACACCTTC
CASSLDRGIYGYTF
>few|TRBV18|NA|TRBJ2-2
TGTGCCAGCTCACCACTCTGGGGCGTCGGGGAGCTGTTTTTT
CASSPLWGVGELFF
>few|TRBV5-6|NA|TRBJ1-1
TGTGCCAGCAGCTTGGTCCTTGTGAACACTGAAGCTTTCTTT
CASSLVLVNTEAFF
>NA|TRBV5-1|TRBD1|TRBJ2-5
TGCGCCAGCAGCTCCCCGACAGGGCAAGAGACCCAGTACTTC
CASSSPTGQETQYF
>NA|TRBV5-1|TRBD1|TRBJ2-7
TGCGCCAGCAGCCCGGACAGGGCATCCTACGAGCAGTACTTC
CASSPDRASYEQYF
>NA|TRBV9|TRBD2|TRBJ2-5
TGTGCCAGCAGCGTAGCCCCCTCTAGCGGAGGGGTCCGAGAGACCCAGTACTTC
CASSVAPSSGGVRETQYF
>few|TRBV19|NA|TRBJ2-5
TGTGCCAGTAATAATTGGGACTCTCTCCACTTC
CASNNWDSLHF
>NA|TRBV28|TRBD2|TRBJ2-2
TGTGCCAGCATCCTTAGCGGGGGGGCCCCAGGGGAGCTGTTTTTT
CASILSGGAPGELFF
>NA|TRBV10-2|NA|TRBJ1-1
TGCGCCAGCAGTCCGTCAAGGGACATGAACACTGAAGCTTTCTTT
CASSPSRDMNTEAFF
>NA|TRBV6-1|TRBD2|TRBJ2-5
TGTGCCAGCAGTGAAGCTGGGGGGAGGGGGACCCAGTACTTC
CASSEAGGRGTQYF
>once|TRBV6-5|NA|TRBJ1-5
TGTGCCAGCAGCAGCGAACAGGCAAAGAATCAGCCCCAGCATTTT
CASSSEQAKNQPQHF
>NA|TRBV5-1|TRBD2|TRBJ2-5
TGCGCCAGCAGCATAACCTCCCCGACTAGCGGGGGGGGTGAGACCCAGTACTTC
CASSITSPTSGGGETQYF